This T cell receptor (beta chain) was observed in a study of T cells in Graves' hyperthyroidism and ophthalmopathy. The source material, RNA transcripts, was used to amplify TCR beta CDR3 regions. The HTBI primer set was used in a first-round RT-PCR of the TCR CDR3. Each CDR3 protein is one row after TCRdb ran MiXCR on the multiplex PCR reads. The data hold approximately 400,000 distinct CDR3 sequences, with about 15% observed a single time. Germline-derived CDR1 and CDR2 are LNHNV and YYDKDF (reference sequence). Trimming cost V 5 bases and J 2 bases, with 26 bases left between them. The CDR3 has 19 amino acids. This clonotype was seen many times. The antigen remains undetermined. General study findings and limits: The model predicted ophthalmopathy a median 6.5 months before onset.

Sequences were obtained from blood. This receptor was taken from a woman younger than 35 with Graves' hyperthyroidism. The chain carries TRBV15 and TRBJ2-3; D remains unclear. CDR3 DNA: TGTGCCACCAGCGAGAGACGAGTGGGCCGAAGGTATTCCACAGATACGCAGTATTTT. This sequence encodes CATSERRVGRRYSTDTQYF.